Listed below are T cell receptor beta chains from one sample, sequenced in a study of blood T cell repertoires in COVID-19. Libraries were prepared by immunoSEQ multiplex PCR; TCRdb keeps only in-frame clonotypes and omits some of them. The data hold approximately 280,000 clones, with roughly 85% observed a single time. The sequenced material came from peripheral blood. The receptors shown here come from a man over 45 with active or convalescent COVID-19. Both conserved end residues are trimmed from each CDR3. D genes are given only for firm matches.

v_call: TRBV4-1; d_call: TRBD1; j_call: TRBJ2-1; cdr3_aa: ASSQVWGGRQGPYNEQF
v_call: TRBV5-1; d_call: TRBD2; j_call: TRBJ2-1; cdr3_aa: ASSPQREGEQF
v_call: TRBV29-1; d_call: TRBD2; j_call: TRBJ2-3; cdr3_aa: RYARGRGGDTQY
v_call: TRBV15; d_call: -; j_call: TRBJ1-3; cdr3_aa: ATSRDAQTIY
v_call: TRBV20-1; d_call: -; j_call: TRBJ1-1; cdr3_aa: SARENTEAF
v_call: TRBV7-9; d_call: TRBD1; j_call: TRBJ2-7; cdr3_aa: ASSLGTGSNEQY
v_call: TRBV29-1; d_call: -; j_call: TRBJ2-7; cdr3_aa: SAGTGTLRYEQY
v_call: TRBV3-1/TRBV3-2; d_call: TRBD2; j_call: TRBJ2-2; cdr3_aa: ASSRTRNGELF
v_call: TRBV28; d_call: -; j_call: TRBJ2-7; cdr3_aa: ASSLFGPGSSYEQY
v_call: TRBV3-1/TRBV3-2; d_call: TRBD1; j_call: TRBJ1-1; cdr3_aa: ASSQDQNRGEAF
v_call: TRBV7-3; d_call: -; j_call: TRBJ2-1; cdr3_aa: ASSSPWLRDSYNEQF
v_call: TRBV7-8; d_call: -; j_call: TRBJ1-1; cdr3_aa: ASSLREGSTEAF
v_call: TRBV13; d_call: TRBD2; j_call: TRBJ2-7; cdr3_aa: ASSLTSGRVAYEQY
v_call: TRBV4-2; d_call: TRBD2; j_call: TRBJ2-7; cdr3_aa: ASSQAGGGASYEQY
v_call: TRBV5-1; d_call: -; j_call: TRBJ2-1; cdr3_aa: ASSFDTGNEQF
v_call: TRBV28; d_call: -; j_call: TRBJ1-2; cdr3_aa: ASSSGTPYGYT
v_call: TRBV5-1; d_call: TRBD2; j_call: TRBJ2-1; cdr3_aa: ASSLRLAGTNEQF
v_call: TRBV19; d_call: TRBD1; j_call: TRBJ2-4; cdr3_aa: ASSGDRENKNIQY
v_call: TRBV7-8; d_call: -; j_call: TRBJ2-3; cdr3_aa: ASSLALNPTRRSGTDTQY
v_call: TRBV28; d_call: TRBD1; j_call: TRBJ1-2; cdr3_aa: ASGTGWYGYT
v_call: TRBV12-5; d_call: -; j_call: TRBJ1-2; cdr3_aa: ASGWGPGGYT
v_call: TRBV2; d_call: -; j_call: TRBJ1-5; cdr3_aa: ASSKQGLSNQPQH
v_call: TRBV9; d_call: -; j_call: TRBJ1-6; cdr3_aa: ASSPRGGESPLH
v_call: TRBV12-3/TRBV12-4; d_call: -; j_call: TRBJ2-7; cdr3_aa: ASSSTGYEQY
v_call: TRBV7-6; d_call: -; j_call: TRBJ2-5; cdr3_aa: ASSGRVQETQY